The T cell receptor beta chain described here comes from a study of blood T cell repertoires in COVID-19. Study summary: Acute and convalescent COVID-19 specimens originated in the United States, Italy and Spain. Sample material is recorded as cDNA or gDNA derived from T cells, B-cell-depleted T cells, or PBMCs.

The CDR3 is 14 amino acids. In germline, CDR1 is GTSNPN, CDR2 SVGIG (reference sequence). The V and J ends lost 7 bases and 9 bases respectively, with 22 bases between them. In the authors' workflow: Scientists estimated how many nucleated cells there were by amplifying reference gene primers. Sequenced by immunoSEQ multiplex PCR; TCRdb stores in-frame clones only, minus some. That table supplies the V and J calls and clone size; D and trimming were determined from the DNA. The profile shows 150,000 to 200,000 clones, 65% to 85% of them singletons. The sequenced sample consisted of peripheral blood. This TCR was recovered from a human donor with acute or convalescent COVID-19. The donor label of this sample is uncertain. The V call is TRBV30, the J call TRBJ2-1; maybe TRBD2 (6 bases). The CDR3 is CASLGGDPPGEQFF. DNA for the CDR3: TGTGCCTCCCTCGGAGGGGACCCGCCAGGTGAGCAGTTCTTC.